The 30 T cell receptor beta chains reported below all come from one sample, sequenced in a study of graft-versus-host responses after intestinal transplantation. Assay used: immunoSEQ multiplex PCR; TCRdb lists only in-frame clones, some missing. The sample lists some 120,000 clones, around nine tenths seen once, with under 0.2% in the top ten. These TCRs' antigens remain unknown. The sample in question was unstimulated CD4+ T cells sorted from spleen or lymph node cells, obtained before intestinal transplant. The receptors originated from a human donor who received an intestinal transplant.

The chain carries TRBV7-9 and TRBJ2-1; D gene ambiguous. V shed 5 bases and J shed 8 bases, with 22 bases lying between them. Germline lookup yields CDR1 SEHNR and CDR2 FQNEAQ (reference sequence). The CDR3 is made up of 16 amino acids. CDR3 protein: CASSLYRVGSKDEQFF. CDR3 bases: TGTGCCAGCAGCCTCTATAGGGTGGGCTCGAAAGATGAGCAGTTCTTC.

The chain is built from TRBV21-1 and TRBJ1-5; the table's D call of TRBD1 was not tested on the DNA. TRBV21-1 is a pseudogene segment. The CDR3 totals 19 residues. The CDR3 region has the DNA TGTGCCAGCAGCAAACTCGGGACGGGGGGACAGGGGCGCAATCAGCCCCAGCATTTT. Amino acid sequence: CASSKLGTGGQGRNQPQHF.

The chain couples TRBV5-6 to TRBJ2-3, with TRBD2 identical over 7 bases. This CDR3 comprises 17 residues. Germline values: CDR1 SGHDT, CDR2 YYEEEE. V was pared by 4 bases and J by 1 base, with 12 bases of the junction left unmatched. For the CDR3, the DNA is TGTGCCAGCAGCCAGGACTACGGCGGGGGTCGCACAGATACGCAGTATTTT. Protein sequence: CASSQDYGGGRTDTQYF.

This chain uses TRBV6-1 with TRBJ1-2, with TRBD1 identical over 10 bases. The ends lost 4 bases at V and 2 bases at J; junction bases unmatched: 10. This CDR3 is 17 amino acids long. Per the germline V gene, CDR1 is MNHNS and CDR2 is SASEGT. CDR3 sequence: CASSGPVKGQGNYGYTF. DNA of the CDR3: TGTGCCAGCAGTGGCCCTGTGAAGGGACAGGGGAACTATGGCTACACCTTC.

J is TRBJ1-1 and V is TRBV7-9; no definite D call. CDR3 size: 12 residues. With 3 bases removed from V and 8 bases from J, the gap between germline ends came to 10 bases. Germline CDR1 is SEHNR and CDR2 is FQNEAQ (reference sequence). The CDR3 reads CASSFSTREAFF. Here the CDR3 DNA reads TGTGCCAGCAGCTTTAGTACCCGCGAAGCTTTCTTT.

V usage is TRBV10-1 and J usage is TRBJ2-3; D uncertain. CDR1 WNHNN and CDR2 SYGVQD come from the germline V gene (reference sequence). This CDR3 has 13 residues. Trimming cost V 7 bases and J 8 bases, with 16 bases left between them. CDR3 region: CASTASIPGTQYF. CDR3 DNA sequence: TGCGCCAGCACCGCCTCTATCCCGGGTACGCAGTATTTT.

CDR3 loop: CASSPGTAYRGGKANEQFF. The DNA for the CDR3 is TGTGCCAGCAGTCCCGGGACAGCCTATAGGGGGGGGAAGGCTAATGAGCAGTTCTTC. This chain links TRBV2 with TRBJ2-1; possibly TRBD1 or TRBD2 for D (7 bases each). Germline V gene data show CDR1 as SNHLY and CDR2 as FYNNEI. Trimming removed 5 bases at V and 7 bases at J, with 30 bases between. This CDR3 comprises 19 residues. Based on the CDR3 plus reference TRBV2 and TRBJ2-1, the full variable domain is EPEVTQTPSHQVTQMGQEVILRCVPISNHLYFYWYRQILGQKVEFLVSFYNNEISEKSEIFDDQFSVERPDGSNFTLKIRSTKLEDSAMYFCASSPGTAYRGGKANEQFFGPGTRLTVL.

Concerning this clone: In the same sample, other DNA sequences code for this CDR3. The rearrangement joins TRBV5-1 to TRBJ1-1, with D maybe TRBD1 (6 bases). Trimming stripped 2 bases from V and 5 bases from J, with 10 bases between. CDR1 SGHRS and CDR2 YFSETQ come from the germline V gene. The CDR3 runs 13 residues. CDR3 amino acids: CASSLGGGTEAFF. For the CDR3, the DNA is TGCGCCAGCAGCTTAGGGGGAGGGACTGAAGCTTTCTTT.

V gene TRBV14 combines with J gene TRBJ2-3, with unresolved D. Germline-derived CDR1 and CDR2 are SGHDN and FVKESK. V lost 4 bases, J lost 4 bases, and 12 bases lay in between. This CDR3 comprises 14 residues. CDR3 residues: CASSRRGSPDTQYF. In nucleotides, the CDR3 is TGTGCCAGCAGCCGCCGTGGTAGCCCAGATACGCAGTATTTT.

V gene TRBV5-4 combines with J gene TRBJ2-1, with unresolved D. The CDR3 is 15 residues long. Trimming stripped 2 bases from V and 4 bases from J, with 13 bases between. CDR1 and CDR2 (germline): SGHNT, YYREEE (reference sequence). In DNA, the CDR3 is TGTGCCAGCAGCTTTTTAGCCAACCCTTACAATGAGCAGTTCTTC. Protein product: CASSFLANPYNEQFF.

This rearrangement joins TRBV7-8 to TRBJ1-4, with a weak D call TRBD1 (6 bases). Trimming removed 0 bases from V and 8 bases from J, with 28 bases in between. Germline CDR1 is SGHVS and CDR2 is FQNEAQ. CDR3 size: 20 residues. The CDR3 region has the DNA TGTGCCAGCAGCTTAGCACCTAAGGGGGGGCGCGATAATAAGAGAGAAAAACTGTTTTTT. Protein sequence: CASSLAPKGGRDNKREKLFF.

Only a few counts were recorded for this clone. The chain has TRBV4-1 and TRBJ2-7, with D maybe TRBD2 (6 bases). Per germline, CDR1 MGHRA and CDR2 YSYEKL. The CDR3 has 14 residues. V lost 4 bases and J 3 bases, leaving 13 bases between the germline ends. CDR3 in amino acids: CASSPQEDYYEQYF. The CDR3 region has the DNA TGCGCCAGCAGCCCACAGGAGGACTACTACGAGCAGTACTTC.

This clone was seen once. This chain uses TRBV5-1 with TRBJ2-7, with D tentatively TRBD2 (7 bases). This CDR3 comprises 13 residues. Trimming removed 10 bases at V and 3 bases at J, with 17 bases between. Germline loops: CDR1 SGHRS, CDR2 YFSETQ. The CDR3 here is CASRGEGGYEQYF. The CDR3 DNA reads TGCGCCTCAAGGGGGGAGGGCGGCTACGAGCAGTACTTC.

This chain links TRBV12-5 with TRBJ2-1; TRBD2 agrees at 8 bases. The V gene's germline CDR1 is LGHNT and CDR2 FRNRAP. The CDR3 totals 15 residues. The J segment lost 5 bases and the V segment lost 1 base, leaving 4 bases of the junction unmatched. DNA for the CDR3: TGTGCTAGTGGTTTGGCCCCGCGGGGGGACAATGAGCAGTTCTTC. It codes for CASGLAPRGDNEQFF.

This chain connects TRBV5-6 to TRBJ2-1; D gene uncertain. V gave up 0 bases and J gave up 3 bases, with 4 bases separating them. The CDR3 contains 13 residues. CDR1 SGHDT and CDR2 YYEEEE come from the germline V gene. Written as DNA, the CDR3 is TGTGCCAGCAGCTTGGGACACTACAATGAGCAGTTCTTC. It codes for CASSLGHYNEQFF. Full variable domain (missing parts from reference TRBV5-6 and TRBJ2-1): DAGVTQSPTHLIKTRGQQVTLRCSPKSGHDTVSWYQQALGQGPQFIFQYYEEEERQRGNFPDRFSGHQFPNYSSELNVNALLLGDSALYLCASSLGHYNEQFFGPGTRLTVL.

This clone was seen once. The V and J genes are TRBV19 and TRBJ2-3; 12 positions match TRBD2. Germline V gene sequence: CDR1 LNHDA, CDR2 SQIVND (reference sequence). This CDR3 has 17 residues. Trimming cost V 4 bases and J 6 bases; bases outside gene matches: 11. The CDR3 DNA is TGTGCCAGTAGTAACCTCCCTAGCGGGGGGGACGAGGATACGCAGTATTTT. This gives the protein CASSNLPSGGDEDTQYF.

This rearrangement joins TRBV18 to TRBJ1-5; TRBD1 might be the D (5 bases). Trimming pared 5 bases from V and 7 bases from J, leaving 12 bases between. Germline CDR1 is KGHSH and CDR2 is LQKENI. CDR3 length: 13 residues. The CDR3 region has the DNA TGTGCCAGCTCATCGACAGCCGGGCAGCCCCAGCATTTT. Translating it yields CASSSTAGQPQHF.

The chain recombines TRBV5-1 with TRBJ2-3; D perhaps matches TRBD2 (5 bases). The CDR3 length is 14 residues. The ends were cut back, 0 bases at V and 5 bases at J, with 10 bases in the middle. CDR1 and CDR2 from the germline V gene are SGHRS and YFSETQ. The CDR3 region is CASSLAGVVDTQYF. CDR3 in DNA: TGCGCCAGCAGCTTGGCCGGGGTGGTAGATACGCAGTATTTT.

The rearrangement links TRBV5-1 to TRBJ1-3; no clear D. The CDR3 spans 16 residues. V lost 2 bases and J lost 1, with 13 bases in between. In germline, CDR1 is SGHRS, CDR2 YFSETQ. CDR3 protein: CASSFVGLGSGNTIYF. DNA for the CDR3: TGCGCCAGCAGCTTCGTAGGTCTGGGTTCTGGAAACACCATATATTTT.

With respect to this clone: Relative to the germline gene, one junction end is altered; a read error may explain this. The CDR3 is CASSLDRVGKNIQYF. The CDR3 DNA sequence: TGCGCCAGCAGTTTGGACAGGGTGGGCAAAAACATTCAGTACTTC. This chain joins TRBV5-1 and TRBJ2-4; TRBD1 matches 8 bases. Per germline, CDR1 SGHRS and CDR2 YFSETQ. This CDR3 is 15 amino acids long.

This chain connects TRBV7-9 to TRBJ2-5; D is possibly TRBD1 (6 bases). The J call may be wrong; the DNA end is better matched by TRBJ2-7. The CDR3 runs to 15 residues. Germline V CDR1 and CDR2: SEHNR, FQNEAQ (reference sequence). The CDR3 protein is CASSADRNGAYEQYF. In nucleotides, the CDR3 is TGTGCCAGCAGCGCCGACAGGAATGGCGCCTACGAGCAGTACTTC.

The chain employs TRBV27 and TRBJ1-1; 8 nucleotides match TRBD1. Germline CDR1 is MNHEY and CDR2 is SMNVEV (reference sequence). J gave up 5 bases and V 7 bases, and 9 bases lay outside the gene matches. This CDR3 has 14 amino acids. The CDR3 DNA follows: TGTGCCAGCAACAAACAGGGGGTTGAGACTGAAGCTTTCTTT. Its translation: CASNKQGVETEAFF.

The rearrangement joins TRBV7-6 to TRBJ2-5, with a possible D match to TRBD2 (6 bases). The DNA end is a closer match to TRBJ2-7, so the J assignment may be wrong. The CDR3 loop spans 15 amino acids. Germline values: CDR1 SGHVS, CDR2 FNYEAQ. This CDR3 reads CASSPPDGGRYEQYF. The CDR3 bases are TGTGCCAGCAGTCCACCAGACGGGGGTCGCTACGAGCAGTACTTC.

This clone appeared once. V usage is TRBV6-1 and J usage is TRBJ1-2; D possibly corresponds to TRBD1 (6 bases). This CDR3 spans 14 amino acids. Trimming pared 3 bases from V and 8 bases from J, leaving 16 bases between. From germline, CDR1 is MNHNS and CDR2 SASEGT. The CDR3 is CASSEPGEGVGYTF. CDR3 coding DNA: TGTGCCAGCAGTGAGCCGGGGGAGGGGGTAGGCTACACCTTC.

The rearrangement links TRBV6-1 to TRBJ1-4, with 9 bases lining up with TRBD1. The CDR3 totals 17 residues. V shed 1 base, J shed 3 bases, and the junction held 6 bases outside the gene matches. Germline CDR1 and CDR2: MNHNS and SASEGT. CDR3 in amino acids: CASSEVPGQGPNEKLFF. CDR3 DNA sequence: TGTGCCAGCAGTGAAGTCCCGGGACAGGGCCCTAATGAAAAACTGTTTTTT.

The chain joins TRBV4-1 to TRBJ2-5, with 16 bases aligning to TRBD2. Germline V gives CDR1 MGHRA, CDR2 YSYEKL. J was trimmed by 5 bases and V by 0 bases; bases with no gene match: 6. The CDR3 covers 18 residues. The CDR3 DNA reads TGCGCCAGCAGCCAAGAGGGACTAGCGGGGGGGAGGGTGGAGACCCAGTACTTC. Protein sequence: CASSQEGLAGGRVETQYF.

This chain joins TRBV6-6 and TRBJ2-2; D is undetermined. V dropped 6 bases and J dropped 6 bases, with 5 bases sitting between them. CDR3 size: 11 residues. CDR1 and CDR2 (germline): MNHNY, SVGAGI (reference sequence). The CDR3, as DNA: TGTGCCAGCAGCCCCCCCGGGGAGCTGTTTTTT. Protein product: CASSPPGELFF.

The chain recombines TRBV18 with TRBJ2-7, with a weak D call TRBD1 (6 bases). Germline lookup yields CDR1 KGHSH and CDR2 LQKENI. This CDR3 has 15 amino acids. Trimming pared 3 bases from V and 4 bases from J, leaving 16 bases between. As DNA, the CDR3 is TGTGCCAGCTCACCTGCGGACAGTTGGGGTTACGAGCAGTACTTC. This gives the protein CASSPADSWGYEQYF.

The chain joins TRBV9 to TRBJ2-1, with D tentatively TRBD1 (7 bases). The germline V gene has CDR1 SGDLS and CDR2 YYNGEE. With 4 bases removed from V and 1 base from J, the gap between germline ends came to 15 bases. The CDR3 is made up of 16 amino acids. CDR3 sequence: CASSPGGGGSYNEQFF. The CDR3 nucleotides read TGTGCCAGCAGCCCCGGAGGGGGCGGTTCCTACAATGAGCAGTTCTTC.

This sequence joins TRBV18 and TRBJ2-5; TRBD2 aligns across 10 bases. CDR3 length: 16 amino acids. Germline loops: CDR1 KGHSH, CDR2 LQKENI. The J segment lost 4 bases and the V segment lost 3 bases, leaving 8 bases of the junction unmatched. The CDR3, as DNA: TGTGCCAGCTCACCGCCAGCGGGGGGGCATGGAGAGACCCAGTACTTC. Its translation: CASSPPAGGHGETQYF.